Each of the 27 T cell receptor beta chains below was sequenced from the same sample in a study of PD-L1 blockade in urothelial cancer. Libraries were prepared by immunoSEQ multiplex PCR; TCRdb keeps only in-frame clonotypes and omits some of them. This table holds around 53,000 clones, about 80% found once. This material consisted of PBMCs, taken around atezolizumab (anti-PD-L1) treatment. These receptors originate from a man aged 35 to 55 with urothelial cancer.

V and J are TRBV28 and TRBJ2-3, with D possibly TRBD2 on 7 matching bases. Germline V gives CDR1 MDHEN, CDR2 SYDVKM. Trimming shortened V by 6 bases and J by 3 bases, and 13 bases separated the two germline ends. The CDR3 spans 14 residues. CDR3 sequence (DNA): TGTGCCAGCAGAAGGGGGGGTCGGACAGATACGCAGTATTTT. This translates into CASRRGGRTDTQYF.

The gene calls are TRBV10-1 and TRBJ2-1, with D possibly TRBD2 on 6 matching bases. This CDR3 is built from 14 residues. With 10 bases removed from V and 0 bases from J, the gap between germline ends came to 13 bases. Looked up from germline, CDR1 is WNHNN and CDR2 is SYGVQD (reference sequence). CDR3 amino acids: CAINETSSYNEQFF. CDR3 DNA: TGCGCCATCAACGAGACTAGCTCCTACAATGAGCAGTTCTTC.

This clone has only a few counts. The genes are TRBV30 and TRBJ1-3; D possibly corresponds to TRBD1 (5 bases). The CDR3 runs to 15 residues. V was shortened by 0 bases and J by 5 bases, with 14 bases between the two germline ends. Germline V gene sequence: CDR1 GTSNPN, CDR2 SVGIG (reference sequence). CDR3 nucleotide sequence: TGTGCCTGGAGTGTAGGACATGGAACCCGAAACACCATATATTTT. This translates into CAWSVGHGTRNTIYF.

The chain recombines TRBV7-8 with TRBJ1-2; TRBD1 matches 9 bases. Trimming cost V 1 base and J 8 bases; bases outside gene matches: 8. The CDR3 extends over 15 amino acids. Per the germline V gene, CDR1 is SGHVS and CDR2 is FQNEAQ. The CDR3 loop reads CASSLVPGQGPGYTF. The CDR3 coding sequence is TGTGCCAGCAGCTTAGTCCCGGGACAGGGACCCGGCTACACCTTC.

This chain connects TRBV7-2 to TRBJ1-2; the D is unclear. This CDR3 is 13 amino acids long. Trimming cost V 6 bases and J 0 bases, with 8 bases left between them. The germline gives CDR1 SGHTA, CDR2 FQGNSA. The CDR3 region is CASRPYSNYGYTF. CDR3 coding DNA: TGTGCCAGCAGGCCCTATTCTAACTATGGCTACACCTTC.

This chain joins TRBV9 and TRBJ1-5; D is uncertain. Germline CDR1 SGDLS, CDR2 YYNGEE. The CDR3 has 13 residues. Trimming removed 2 bases from V and 9 bases from J, with 12 bases in between. CDR3 coding DNA: TGTGCCAGCAGCGTCGGAGGGCGATGGCCCCAGCATTTT. The encoded protein is CASSVGGRWPQHF.

The V gene is TRBV6-1, the J gene TRBJ2-5; TRBD1 matches 7 bases. Germline trimming cut 4 bases from V and 5 bases from J; bases unmatched to any gene: 1. From germline, CDR1 is MNHNS and CDR2 SASEGT. This CDR3 is 12 amino acids long. In nucleotides, the CDR3 is TGTGCCAGCAGTGGGACAGGCGAGACCCAGTACTTC. Amino acids: CASSGTGETQYF.

This clone came up once. The J gene is TRBJ1-2, the V gene TRBV5-4, with 8 positions matching TRBD1. Germline V lookup: CDR1 SGHNT, CDR2 YYREEE (reference sequence). The J segment lost 7 bases and the V segment lost 4 bases, leaving 6 bases of the junction unmatched. This CDR3 comprises 13 residues. CDR3 loop: CASSAGQGFGYTF. CDR3 DNA: TGTGCCAGCAGCGCCGGACAGGGCTTTGGCTACACCTTC.

The chain is built from TRBV28 and TRBJ2-7, with 7 nucleotides matching TRBD1. Germline trimming cut 2 bases from V and 2 bases from J; bases unmatched to any gene: 9. The CDR3 has 16 residues. The germline gives CDR1 MDHEN, CDR2 SYDVKM. The CDR3 DNA reads as TGTGCCAGCAGTTTAATCATAGGGACAGAGACCTACGAGCAGTACTTC. Translated, it gives CASSLIIGTETYEQYF.

The CDR3 nucleotides read TGTGCCAGCAGCCCCGAGAACTCTGGAAACACCATATATTTT. Its translation is CASSPENSGNTIYF. The chain is built from TRBV13 and TRBJ1-3; D gene unclear. The CDR3 spans 14 residues. The V and J ends lost 5 bases and 0 bases respectively, with 8 bases between them. Germline-derived CDR1 and CDR2 are PRHDT and FYEKMQ (reference sequence).

This sequence joins TRBV28 and TRBJ2-4; 8 bases are shared with TRBD2. In germline, CDR1 is MDHEN, CDR2 SYDVKM. The CDR3 loop spans 18 amino acids. Unmatched junction bases numbered 15, after V lost 6 bases and J lost 2 bases. The CDR3 region is CASSRTGTRGKSKNIQYF. The CDR3 bases are TGTGCCAGCAGCCGCACCGGGACTAGAGGAAAATCCAAAAACATTCAGTACTTC.

The chain uses TRBV18 and TRBJ1-1; D is uncertain. Trimming took 1 base from V and 9 from J, leaving 6 bases between them. From germline, CDR1 is KGHSH and CDR2 LQKENI. The CDR3 extends over 11 amino acids. The CDR3: CASSPQEKAFF. DNA of the CDR3: TGTGCCAGCTCACCACAGGAGAAAGCTTTCTTT.

The chain couples TRBV9 to TRBJ1-1; D unclear. The CDR3 runs 16 residues. V was clipped by 4 bases and J by 0 bases, with 16 bases between them. Per germline, CDR1 SGDLS and CDR2 YYNGEE. The CDR3 nucleotides read TGTGCCAGCAGCCCACTCCGTAAAATTTTGAACACTGAAGCTTTCTTT. It translates to CASSPLRKILNTEAFF.

The J gene is TRBJ2-7, the V gene TRBV27; 7 bases align to TRBD2. The CDR3 totals 15 residues. CDR1 MNHEY and CDR2 SMNVEV come from the germline V gene (reference sequence). J gave up 0 bases and V 0 bases, and 2 bases lay outside the gene matches. The CDR3 DNA reads TGTGCCAGCAGTTTATCAGGCGGGAGCTCCTACGAGCAGTACTTC. Protein product: CASSLSGGSSYEQYF.

The V gene is TRBV7-2, the J gene TRBJ1-5, with D possibly being TRBD1 (6 bases). CDR3 length equals 15 residues. V was shortened by 3 bases and J by 9 bases, with 18 bases between the two germline ends. Germline assignment: CDR1 SGHTA and CDR2 FQGNSA. In nucleotides, the CDR3 is TGTGCCAGCAGCTTTCAGGCGGGGGCGGGATGGCCCCAGCATTTT. Translating gives CASSFQAGAGWPQHF.

J is TRBJ1-3 and V is TRBV2, with TRBD1 identical over 9 bases. The germline V gene encodes CDR1 SNHLY and CDR2 FYNNEI. There are 17 residues in the CDR3. V trimming: 0 bases; J trimming: 0 bases; junction bases outside the gene matches: 3. CDR3 in DNA: TGTGCCAGCAGTGAAGCGGACAGGGGATACTCTGGAAACACCATATATTTT. This sequence encodes CASSEADRGYSGNTIYF.

The genes are TRBV7-9 and TRBJ2-5; 9 nucleotides agree with TRBD2. V shed 5 bases, J shed 5 bases, and the junction held 3 bases outside the gene matches. The length of the CDR3 is 13 residues. Germline loops: CDR1 SEHNR, CDR2 FQNEAQ (reference sequence). The DNA for the CDR3 is TGTGCCAGCAGCCCTAGCGGGACGGAGACCCAGTACTTC. Its protein product is CASSPSGTETQYF.

The chain recombines TRBV4-1 with TRBJ2-1, with 7 bases that match TRBD2. The CDR3 is 13 amino acids. Germline CDR1 MGHRA, CDR2 YSYEKL. V gave up 5 bases and J gave up 7 bases; unmatched junction bases: 5. CDR3 nucleotides: TGCGCCAGCAGCTCCGGGGGGTGGAATGAGCAGTTCTTC. This gives the protein CASSSGGWNEQFF.

V is TRBV14 and J is TRBJ2-2; tentatively, D is TRBD1 (6 bases). Trimming cost V 1 base and J 5 bases, with 8 bases left between them. The CDR3 runs 14 residues. Germline CDR1 reads SGHDN; CDR2 reads FVKESK. The CDR3 DNA reads as TGTGCCAGCAGCCAAGCTAGGGGGACCGGGGAGCTGTTTTTT. It codes for CASSQARGTGELFF. The variable domain in full, with the rest retrieved from reference TRBV14 and TRBJ2-2, is EAGVTQFPSHSVIEKGQTVTLRCDPISGHDNLYWYRRVMGKEIKFLLHFVKESKQDESGMPNNRFLAERTGGTYSTLKVQPAELEDSGVYFCASSQARGTGELFFGEGSRLTVL.

J is TRBJ1-5 and V is TRBV30, with D perhaps matching TRBD1 (5 bases). CDR1 is GTSNPN and CDR2 is SVGIG in the germline V gene (reference sequence). CDR3 length: 14 amino acids. The ends were cut back, 1 base at V and 4 bases at J, with 11 bases in the middle. The CDR3 is CAWSAQGGNQPQHF. The CDR3 bases are TGTGCCTGGAGTGCGCAGGGAGGGAATCAGCCCCAGCATTTT.

V is TRBV15 and J is TRBJ1-2, with a tentative D call TRBD1 (5 bases). This CDR3 has 16 amino acids. V lost 0 bases, J lost 0 bases, and 11 bases lay in between. In germline, CDR1 is LNHNV, CDR2 YYDKDF (reference sequence). CDR3 sequence: CATSRDGAAANYGYTF. CDR3 coding DNA: TGTGCCACCAGCAGAGATGGGGCTGCAGCTAACTATGGCTACACCTTC.

The chain is built from TRBV5-1 and TRBJ2-1; possibly TRBD1 for D (6 bases). The CDR3 has 16 amino acids. Germline CDR1 reads SGHRS; CDR2 reads YFSETQ. V dropped 3 bases and J dropped 0 bases, with 13 bases sitting between them. The CDR3 DNA reads as TGCGCCAGCAGCTCAGGGGTTTTGGGCTCCTACAATGAGCAGTTCTTC. Residues: CASSSGVLGSYNEQFF.

V usage is TRBV7-3 and J usage is TRBJ2-3; perhaps TRBD1 as D (5 bases). Germline V gene sequence: CDR1 SGHTA, CDR2 FQGTGA. V lost 5 bases and J 0 bases, leaving 12 bases between the germline ends. This CDR3 has 15 amino acids. This CDR3 reads CASSATGSSTDTQYF. The CDR3 nucleotides are TGTGCCAGCAGCGCCACAGGTTCTAGCACAGATACGCAGTATTTT.

The rearrangement uses TRBV2 and TRBJ2-7, with 8 bases fitting TRBD2. The CDR3 runs to 15 residues. Looked up from germline, CDR1 is SNHLY and CDR2 is FYNNEI. The junction had 7 bases not matched to a gene; V was cut back by 6 bases and J by 0 bases. The CDR3 coding sequence is TGTGCCAGCAGATCGGGAGGGGTCAGCTCCTACGAGCAGTACTTC. As protein: CASRSGGVSSYEQYF.

The chain uses TRBV7-8 and TRBJ2-7; D gene ambiguous. Germline V CDR1 and CDR2: SGHVS, FQNEAQ. The V gene lost 3 bases and the J gene lost 0 bases, with 9 bases spanning the gap. CDR3 length: 14 amino acids. The CDR3 region has the DNA TGTGCCAGCAGCTTCAGCGCCAGCTCCTACGAGCAGTACTTC. Amino acids: CASSFSASSYEQYF. Using reference TRBV7-8 and TRBJ2-7 for the parts outside the CDR3, the full variable domain is GAGVSQSPRYKVAKRGQDVALRCDPISGHVSLFWYQQALGQGPEFLTYFQNEAQLDKSGLPSDRFFAERPEGSVSTLKIQRTQQEDSAVYLCASSFSASSYEQYFGPGTRLTVT.

J is TRBJ1-2 and V is TRBV2, with 7 bases that match TRBD1. The CDR3 loop spans 14 amino acids. With V trimmed by 6 bases and J by 8 bases, 12 bases remained unmatched. Germline assignment: CDR1 SNHLY and CDR2 FYNNEI. In DNA, the CDR3 is TGTGCCAGCAGGTCGACAGGGAGAAGGTCCGGCTACACCTTC. This encodes CASRSTGRRSGYTF.

V usage is TRBV27 and J usage is TRBJ1-2; weak D call: TRBD1 (6 bases). Germline CDR1 reads MNHEY; CDR2 reads SMNVEV (reference sequence). The CDR3 has 14 residues. V was trimmed by 2 bases and J by 2 bases, leaving 9 bases between them. CDR3 region: CASSLNQGNYGYTF. CDR3 sequence (DNA): TGTGCCAGCAGTTTAAATCAGGGGAACTATGGCTACACCTTC.